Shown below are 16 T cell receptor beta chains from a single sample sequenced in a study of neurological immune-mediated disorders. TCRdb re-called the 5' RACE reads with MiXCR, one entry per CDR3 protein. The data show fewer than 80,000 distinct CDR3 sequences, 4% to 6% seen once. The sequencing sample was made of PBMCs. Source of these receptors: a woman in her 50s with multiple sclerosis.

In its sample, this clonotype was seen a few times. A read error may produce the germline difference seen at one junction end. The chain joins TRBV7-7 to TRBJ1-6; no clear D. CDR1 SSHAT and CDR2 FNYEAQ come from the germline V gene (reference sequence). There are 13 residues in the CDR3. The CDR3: CASSLDTDSPLNF. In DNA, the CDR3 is TGTGCTAGCAGCTTAGATACAGATTCACCCCTCAACTTT.

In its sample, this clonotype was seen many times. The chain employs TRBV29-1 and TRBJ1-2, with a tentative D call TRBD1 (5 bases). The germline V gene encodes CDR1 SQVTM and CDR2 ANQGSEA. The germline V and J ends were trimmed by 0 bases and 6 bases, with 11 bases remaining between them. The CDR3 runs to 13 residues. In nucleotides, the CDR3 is TGCAGCGTTGAAGATCACAGGTTGGATGGCTACACCTTC. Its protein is CSVEDHRLDGYTF. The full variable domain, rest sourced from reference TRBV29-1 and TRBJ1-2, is SAVISQKPSRDICQRGTSLTIQCQVDSQVTMMFWYRQQPGQSLTLIATANQGSEATYESGFVIDKFPISRPNLTFSTLTVSNMSPEDSSIYLCSVEDHRLDGYTFGSGTRLTVV.

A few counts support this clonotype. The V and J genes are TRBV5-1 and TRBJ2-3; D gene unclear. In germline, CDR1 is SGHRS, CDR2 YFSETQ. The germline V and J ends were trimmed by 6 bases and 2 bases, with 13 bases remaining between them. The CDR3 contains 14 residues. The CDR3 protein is CASTFGTSTDTQYF. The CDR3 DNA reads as TGCGCCAGCACCTTTGGCACCTCCACAGATACGCAGTATTTT.

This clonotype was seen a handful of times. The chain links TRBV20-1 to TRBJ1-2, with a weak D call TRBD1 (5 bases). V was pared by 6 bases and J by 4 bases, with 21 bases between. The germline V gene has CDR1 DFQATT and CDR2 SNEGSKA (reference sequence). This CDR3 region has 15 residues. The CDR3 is CSAPRGQGLPYGYTF. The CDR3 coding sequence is TGCAGTGCCCCGCGAGGGCAGGGACTCCCCTATGGCTACACCTTC.

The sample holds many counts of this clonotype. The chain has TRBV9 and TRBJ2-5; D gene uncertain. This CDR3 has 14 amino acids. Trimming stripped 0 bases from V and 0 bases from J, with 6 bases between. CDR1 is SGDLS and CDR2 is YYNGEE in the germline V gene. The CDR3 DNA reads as TGTGCCAGCAGCGTAGTAGGTGACCAAGAGACCCAGTACTTC. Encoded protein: CASSVVGDQETQYF.

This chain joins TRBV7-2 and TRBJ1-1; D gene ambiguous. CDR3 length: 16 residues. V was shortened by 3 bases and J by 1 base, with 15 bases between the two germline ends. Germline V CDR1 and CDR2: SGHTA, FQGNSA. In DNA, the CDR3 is TGTGCCAGCAGCTTCTATTACACCGGAGAGAACACTGAAGCTTTCTTT. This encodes CASSFYYTGENTEAFF.

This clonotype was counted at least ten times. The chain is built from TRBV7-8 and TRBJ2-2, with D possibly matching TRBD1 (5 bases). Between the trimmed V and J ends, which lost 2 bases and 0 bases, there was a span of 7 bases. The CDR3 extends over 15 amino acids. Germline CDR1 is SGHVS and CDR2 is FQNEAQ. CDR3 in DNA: TGTGCCAGCAGCTTATCCAGGGCGAACACCGGGGAGCTGTTTTTT. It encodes CASSLSRANTGELFF.

The DNA for the CDR3 is TGCAGTGCTAGACTATTGACAGCCTGGGGCAATCAGCCCCAGCATTTT. Its translation: CSARLLTAWGNQPQHF. V is TRBV20-1 and J is TRBJ1-5, with a possible D match to TRBD1 (5 bases). V lost 2 bases, J lost 2 bases, and 16 bases lay in between. CDR3 size: 16 residues. Germline V gives CDR1 DFQATT, CDR2 SNEGSKA (reference sequence).

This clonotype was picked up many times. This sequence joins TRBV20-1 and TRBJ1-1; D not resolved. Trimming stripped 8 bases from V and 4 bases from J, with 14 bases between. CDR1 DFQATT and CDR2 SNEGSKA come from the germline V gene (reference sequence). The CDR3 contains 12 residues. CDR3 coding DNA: TGCAGTCCATACCGAGGGTCCACTGAAGCTTTCTTT. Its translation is CSPYRGSTEAFF.

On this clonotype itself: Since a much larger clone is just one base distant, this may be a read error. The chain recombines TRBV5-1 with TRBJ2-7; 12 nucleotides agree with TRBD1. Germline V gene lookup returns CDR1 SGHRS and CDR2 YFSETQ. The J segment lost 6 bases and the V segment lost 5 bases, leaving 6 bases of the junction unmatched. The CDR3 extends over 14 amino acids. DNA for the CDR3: TGCGCCAGCAGTCCCGGGACAGGGGGCTTCGAGCAGTACTTC. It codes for CASSPGTGGFEQYF.

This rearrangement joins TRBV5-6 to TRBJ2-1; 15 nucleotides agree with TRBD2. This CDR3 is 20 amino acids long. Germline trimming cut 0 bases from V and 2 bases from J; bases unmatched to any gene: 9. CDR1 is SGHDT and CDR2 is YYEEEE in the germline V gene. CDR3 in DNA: TGTGCCAGCAGCTTGGGCATGGGGACTAGCGGGGGGTTTGCCTACAATGAGCAGTTCTTC. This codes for CASSLGMGTSGGFAYNEQFF.

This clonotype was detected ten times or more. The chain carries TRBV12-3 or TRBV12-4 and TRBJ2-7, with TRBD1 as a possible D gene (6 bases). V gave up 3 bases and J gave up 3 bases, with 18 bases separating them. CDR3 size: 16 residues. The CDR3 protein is CASSFRDTVRGYEQYF. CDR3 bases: TGTGCCAGCAGTTTCCGGGACACAGTGAGAGGCTACGAGCAGTACTTC.

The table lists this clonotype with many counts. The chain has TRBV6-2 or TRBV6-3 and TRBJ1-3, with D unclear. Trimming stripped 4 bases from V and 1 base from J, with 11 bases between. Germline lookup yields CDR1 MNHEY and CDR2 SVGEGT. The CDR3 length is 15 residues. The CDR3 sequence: CASSSALWSGNTIYF. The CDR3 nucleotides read TGTGCCAGCAGTTCCGCCCTATGGTCTGGAAACACCATATATTTT.

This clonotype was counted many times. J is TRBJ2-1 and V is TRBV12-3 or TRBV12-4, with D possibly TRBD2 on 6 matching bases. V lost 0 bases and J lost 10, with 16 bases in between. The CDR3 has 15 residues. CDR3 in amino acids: CASSLAGGPVGEQFF. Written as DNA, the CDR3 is TGTGCCAGCAGTTTAGCGGGGGGTCCTGTCGGCGAGCAGTTCTTC.

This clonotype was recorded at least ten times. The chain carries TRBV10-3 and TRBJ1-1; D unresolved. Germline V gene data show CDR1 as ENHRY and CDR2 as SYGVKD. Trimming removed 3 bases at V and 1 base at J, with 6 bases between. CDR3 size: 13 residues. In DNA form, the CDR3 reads TGTGCCATCAGTGATGCAGGGAACACTGAAGCTTTCTTT. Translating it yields CAISDAGNTEAFF.

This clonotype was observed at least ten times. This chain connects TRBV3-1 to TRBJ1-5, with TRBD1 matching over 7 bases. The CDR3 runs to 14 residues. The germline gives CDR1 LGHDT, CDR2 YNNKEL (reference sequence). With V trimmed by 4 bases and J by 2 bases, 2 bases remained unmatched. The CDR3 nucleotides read TGTGCCAGCAGCCGAACAGGGGGCAATCAGCCCCAGCATTTT. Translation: CASSRTGGNQPQHF.